What follows describes a single TCR beta chain. What it binds is unknown. Based on clinical symptoms, serum thyroxine and TRAb, thyroid ultrasound and orbital computed tomography, diagnoses were reached. The data belong to a study of T cells in Graves' hyperthyroidism and ophthalmopathy. Study-level points and caveats: Ophthalmopathy stood apart from stable hyperthyroidism in a 13 V-J model. The model's output predicted ophthalmopathy at a median of 6.5 months prior to onset.

CDR3 length equals 16 residues. The junction had 5 bases not matched to a gene; V was cut back by 3 bases and J by 1 base. CDR1 is DFQATT, CDR2 SNEGSKA, per germline (reference sequence). It was RNA transcripts that yielded the amplified TCR beta CDR3 regions. The HTBI primer set drove a first-round RT-PCR of the TCR CDR3. TCRdb fed the multiplex PCR reads into MiXCR, producing one record per CDR3 protein. The top ten hold roughly 10% of the sample, which has about 98,000 distinct CDR3 sequences, about 37% seen once. Material for sequencing was peripheral blood or thyroid tissue (not recorded which). The source of this sequence is a woman aged 25 to 39 with Graves' hyperthyroidism. The rearrangement links TRBV20-1 to TRBJ2-7; 14 bases map to TRBD2. The CDR3 nucleotides are TGCAGTGCTAGTCGACTAGCGGGAGGGCTGTCCTACGAGCAGTACTTC. Protein sequence: CSASRLAGGLSYEQYF.